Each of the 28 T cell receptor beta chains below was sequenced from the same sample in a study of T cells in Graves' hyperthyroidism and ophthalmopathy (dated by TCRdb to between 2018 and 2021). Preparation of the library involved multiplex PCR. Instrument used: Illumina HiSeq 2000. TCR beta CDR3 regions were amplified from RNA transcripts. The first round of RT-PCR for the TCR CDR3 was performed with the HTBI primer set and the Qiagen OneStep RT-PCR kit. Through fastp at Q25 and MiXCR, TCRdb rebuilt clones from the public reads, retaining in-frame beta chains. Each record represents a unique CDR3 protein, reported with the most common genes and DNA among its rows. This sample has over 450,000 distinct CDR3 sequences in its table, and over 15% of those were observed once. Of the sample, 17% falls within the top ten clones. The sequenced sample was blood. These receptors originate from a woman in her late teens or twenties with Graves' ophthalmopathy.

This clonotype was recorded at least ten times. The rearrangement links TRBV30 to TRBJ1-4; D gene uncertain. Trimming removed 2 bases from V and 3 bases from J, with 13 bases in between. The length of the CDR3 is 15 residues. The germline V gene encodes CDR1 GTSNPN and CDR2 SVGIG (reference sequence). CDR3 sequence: CAWSRRRSSNEKLFF. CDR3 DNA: TGTGCCTGGAGTCGCCGAAGGTCCTCTAATGAAAAACTGTTTTTT.

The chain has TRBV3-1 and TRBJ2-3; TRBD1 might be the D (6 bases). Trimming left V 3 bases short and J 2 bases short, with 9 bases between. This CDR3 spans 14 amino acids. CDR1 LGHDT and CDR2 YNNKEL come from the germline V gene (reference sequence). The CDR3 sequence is CASSHRTATDTQYF. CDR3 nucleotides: TGTGCCAGCAGCCACCGGACAGCCACAGATACGCAGTATTTT.

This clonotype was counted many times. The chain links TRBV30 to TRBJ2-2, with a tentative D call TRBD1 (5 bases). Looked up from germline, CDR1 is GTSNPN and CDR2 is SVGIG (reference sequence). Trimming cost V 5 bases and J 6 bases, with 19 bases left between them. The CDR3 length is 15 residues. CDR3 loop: CAWVPPRDWAGELFF. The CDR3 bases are TGTGCCTGGGTTCCCCCCAGGGATTGGGCCGGGGAGCTGTTTTTT.

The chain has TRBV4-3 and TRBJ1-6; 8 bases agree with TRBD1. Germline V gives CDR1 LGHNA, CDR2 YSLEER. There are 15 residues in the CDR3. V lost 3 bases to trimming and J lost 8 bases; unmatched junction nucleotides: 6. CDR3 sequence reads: CASSQGTGGDSPLHF. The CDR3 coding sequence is TGCGCCAGCAGCCAGGGGACAGGTGGGGATTCACCCCTCCACTTT.

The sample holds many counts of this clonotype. DNA of the CDR3: TGTGCCAGCAGTTATTCGGCTTACTATGGCTACACCTTC. This encodes CASSYSAYYGYTF. The rearrangement joins TRBV6-6 to TRBJ1-2; D is undetermined. Germline assignment: CDR1 MNHNY and CDR2 SVGAGI (reference sequence). Between the trimmed V and J ends, which lost 3 bases and 3 bases, there was a span of 8 bases. The CDR3 has 13 amino acids.

The CDR3 region is CASSTPPGGGAQYF. The CDR3 DNA reads as TGTGCCAGCAGCACCCCGCCGGGCGGGGGGGCGCAGTATTTT. This sequence joins TRBV7-9 and TRBJ2-3; 9 bases are a match to TRBD2. J gave up 10 bases and V 5 bases, and 10 bases lay outside the gene matches. Germline CDR1 SEHNR, CDR2 FQNEAQ (reference sequence). This CDR3 is built from 14 residues.

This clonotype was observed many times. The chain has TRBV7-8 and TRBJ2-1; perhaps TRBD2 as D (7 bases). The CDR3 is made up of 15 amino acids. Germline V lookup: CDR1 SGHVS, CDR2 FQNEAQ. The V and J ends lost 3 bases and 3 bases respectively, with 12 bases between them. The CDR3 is CASSLGGGLYNEQFF. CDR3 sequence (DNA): TGTGCCAGCAGCTTGGGCGGGGGCCTCTACAATGAGCAGTTCTTC.

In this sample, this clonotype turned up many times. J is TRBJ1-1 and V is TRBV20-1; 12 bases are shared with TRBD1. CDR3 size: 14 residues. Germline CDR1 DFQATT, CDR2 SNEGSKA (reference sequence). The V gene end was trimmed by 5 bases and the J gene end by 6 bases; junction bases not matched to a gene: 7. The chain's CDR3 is CSAVKGQGAPEAFF. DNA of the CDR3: TGCAGTGCTGTAAAGGGACAGGGGGCCCCTGAAGCTTTCTTT.

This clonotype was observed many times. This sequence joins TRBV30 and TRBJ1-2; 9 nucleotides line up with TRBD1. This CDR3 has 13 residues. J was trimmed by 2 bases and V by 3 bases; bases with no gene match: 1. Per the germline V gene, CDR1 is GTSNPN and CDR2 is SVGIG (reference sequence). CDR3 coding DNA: TGTGCCTGGAGGGGACAGGGCAACTATGGCTACACCTTC. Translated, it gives CAWRGQGNYGYTF.

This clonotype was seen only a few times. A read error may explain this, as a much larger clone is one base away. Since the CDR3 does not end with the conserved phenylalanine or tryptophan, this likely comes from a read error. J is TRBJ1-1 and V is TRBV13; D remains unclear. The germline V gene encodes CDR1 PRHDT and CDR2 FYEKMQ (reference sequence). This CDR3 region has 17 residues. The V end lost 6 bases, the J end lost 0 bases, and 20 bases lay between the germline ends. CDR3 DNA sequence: TGTGCCAGCAGTTACCCAAACAGCGCTAATCTGAACACTGAAGCTTTCCTT. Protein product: CASSYPNSANLNTEAFL.

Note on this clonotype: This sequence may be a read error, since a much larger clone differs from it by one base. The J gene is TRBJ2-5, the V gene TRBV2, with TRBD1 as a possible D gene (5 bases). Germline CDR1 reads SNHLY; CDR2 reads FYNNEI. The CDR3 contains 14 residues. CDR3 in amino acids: CASQQEMYQETKYF. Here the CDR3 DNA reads TGTGCCAGCCAACAGGAGATGTACCAAGAGACCAAGTACTTC. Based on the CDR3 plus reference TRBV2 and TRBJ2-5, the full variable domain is EPEVTQTPSHQVTQMGQEVILRCVPISNHLYFYWYRQILGQKVEFLVSFYNNEISEKSEIFDDQFSVERPDGSNFTLKIRSTKLEDSAMYFCASQQEMYQETKYFGPGTRLLVL.

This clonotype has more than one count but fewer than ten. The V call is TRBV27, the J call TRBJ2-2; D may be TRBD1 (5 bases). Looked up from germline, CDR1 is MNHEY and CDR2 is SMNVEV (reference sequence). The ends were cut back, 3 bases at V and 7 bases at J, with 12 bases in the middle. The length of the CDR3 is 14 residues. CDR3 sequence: CASSFWQGDGELFF. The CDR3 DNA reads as TGTGCCAGCAGTTTCTGGCAGGGTGACGGGGAGCTGTTTTTT.

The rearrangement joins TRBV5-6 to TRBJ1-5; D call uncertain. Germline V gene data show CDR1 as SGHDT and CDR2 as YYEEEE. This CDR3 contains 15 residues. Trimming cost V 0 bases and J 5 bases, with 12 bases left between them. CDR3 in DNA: TGTGCCAGCAGCTTGGCCGCGGCACCAGATCAGCCCCAGCATTTT. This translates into CASSLAAAPDQPQHF.

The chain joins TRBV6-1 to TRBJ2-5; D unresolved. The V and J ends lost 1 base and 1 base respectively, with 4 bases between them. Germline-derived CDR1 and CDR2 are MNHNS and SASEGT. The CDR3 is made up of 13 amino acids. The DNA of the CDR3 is TGTGCCAGCAGTGAAGGCATCCAAGAGACCCAGTACTTC. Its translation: CASSEGIQETQYF.

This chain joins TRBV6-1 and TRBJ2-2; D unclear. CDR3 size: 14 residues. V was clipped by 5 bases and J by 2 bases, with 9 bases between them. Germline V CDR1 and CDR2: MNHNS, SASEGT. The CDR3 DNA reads TGTGCCAGCAGTTATGATCCTAACACCGGGGAGCTGTTTTTT. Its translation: CASSYDPNTGELFF.

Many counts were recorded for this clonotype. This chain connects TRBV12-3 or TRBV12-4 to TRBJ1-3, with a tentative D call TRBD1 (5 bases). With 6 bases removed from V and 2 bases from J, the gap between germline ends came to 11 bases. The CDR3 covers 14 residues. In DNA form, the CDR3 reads TGTGCCAGCAGGCTCAGGGTGGCTGGAAACACCATATATTTT. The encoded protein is CASRLRVAGNTIYF.

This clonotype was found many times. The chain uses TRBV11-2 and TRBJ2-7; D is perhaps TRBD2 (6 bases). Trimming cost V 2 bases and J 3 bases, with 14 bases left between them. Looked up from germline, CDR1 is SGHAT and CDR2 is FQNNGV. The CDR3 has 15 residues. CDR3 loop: CASSLSGQGVYEQYF. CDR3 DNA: TGTGCCAGCAGCTTAAGCGGGCAGGGAGTCTACGAGCAGTACTTC. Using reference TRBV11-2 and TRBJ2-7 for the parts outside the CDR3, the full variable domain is EAGVAQSPRYKIIEKRQSVAFWCNPISGHATLYWYQQILGQGPKLLIQFQNNGVVDDSQLPKDRFSAERLKGVDSTLKIQPAKLEDSAVYLCASSLSGQGVYEQYFGPGTRLTVT.

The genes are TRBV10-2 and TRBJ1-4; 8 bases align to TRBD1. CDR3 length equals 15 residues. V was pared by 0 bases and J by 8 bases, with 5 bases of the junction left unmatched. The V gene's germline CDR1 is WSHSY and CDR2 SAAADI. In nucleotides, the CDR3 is TGCGCCAGCAGTGAGTCGCAGGGGGCAAGCGAAAAACTGTTTTTT. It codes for CASSESQGASEKLFF.

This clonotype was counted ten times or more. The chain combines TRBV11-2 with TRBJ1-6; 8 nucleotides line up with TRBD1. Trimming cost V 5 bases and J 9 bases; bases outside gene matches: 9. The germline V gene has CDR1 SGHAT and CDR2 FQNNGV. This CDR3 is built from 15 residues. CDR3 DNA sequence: TGTGCCAGCAGCCCTCAGGGGGCGCGGGTTTCACCCCTCCACTTT. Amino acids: CASSPQGARVSPLHF.

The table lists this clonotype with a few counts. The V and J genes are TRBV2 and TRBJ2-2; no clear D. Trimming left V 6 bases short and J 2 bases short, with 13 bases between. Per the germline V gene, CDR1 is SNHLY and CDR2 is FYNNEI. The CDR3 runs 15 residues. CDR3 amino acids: CASSSTGSNTGELFF. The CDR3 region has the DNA TGTGCCAGCAGCTCTACCGGGTCTAACACCGGGGAGCTGTTTTTT.

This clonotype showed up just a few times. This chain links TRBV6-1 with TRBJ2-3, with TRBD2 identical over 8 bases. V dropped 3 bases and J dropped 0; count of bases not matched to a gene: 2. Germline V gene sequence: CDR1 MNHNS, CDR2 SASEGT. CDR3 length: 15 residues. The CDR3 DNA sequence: TGTGCCAGCAGTGAGGAGCGGGGGAGCACAGATACGCAGTATTTT. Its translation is CASSEERGSTDTQYF.

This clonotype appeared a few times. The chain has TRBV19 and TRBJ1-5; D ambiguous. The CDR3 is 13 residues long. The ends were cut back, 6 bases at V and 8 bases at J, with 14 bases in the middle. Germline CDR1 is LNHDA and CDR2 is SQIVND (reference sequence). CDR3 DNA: TGTGCCAGTAGGGACCGCGCGGAAGAGCCCCAGCATTTT. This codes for CASRDRAEEPQHF.

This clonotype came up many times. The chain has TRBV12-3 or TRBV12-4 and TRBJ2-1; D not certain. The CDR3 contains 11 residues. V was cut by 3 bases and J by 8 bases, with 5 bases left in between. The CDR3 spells CASSFSDEQFF. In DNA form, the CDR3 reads TGTGCCAGCAGTTTTTCCGATGAGCAGTTCTTC.

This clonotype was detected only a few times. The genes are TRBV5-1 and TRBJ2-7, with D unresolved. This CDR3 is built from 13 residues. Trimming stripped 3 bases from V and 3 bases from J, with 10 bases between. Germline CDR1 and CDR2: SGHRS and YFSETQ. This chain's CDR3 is CASSSMEFYEQYF. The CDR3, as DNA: TGCGCCAGCAGCTCCATGGAGTTCTACGAGCAGTACTTC.

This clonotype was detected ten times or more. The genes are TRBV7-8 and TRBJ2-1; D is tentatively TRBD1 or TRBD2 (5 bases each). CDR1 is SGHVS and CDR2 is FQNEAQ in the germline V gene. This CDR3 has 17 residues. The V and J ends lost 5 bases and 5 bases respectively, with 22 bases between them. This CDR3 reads CASSLQKPGRSHNEQFF. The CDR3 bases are TGTGCCAGCAGCCTTCAGAAGCCGGGACGGTCCCACAATGAGCAGTTCTTC.

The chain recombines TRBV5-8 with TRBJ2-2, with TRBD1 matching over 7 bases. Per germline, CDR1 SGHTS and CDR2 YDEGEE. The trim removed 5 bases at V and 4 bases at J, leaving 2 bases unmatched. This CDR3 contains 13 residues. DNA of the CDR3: TGTGCCAGCAGGGACAGGCTCACCGGGGAGCTGTTTTTT. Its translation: CASRDRLTGELFF.

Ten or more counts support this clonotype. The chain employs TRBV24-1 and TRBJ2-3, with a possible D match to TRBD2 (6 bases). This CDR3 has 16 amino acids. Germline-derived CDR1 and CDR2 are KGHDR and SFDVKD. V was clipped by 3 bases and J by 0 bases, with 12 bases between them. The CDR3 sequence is CATSDIMAGSTDTQYF. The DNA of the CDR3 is TGTGCCACCAGTGATATCATGGCGGGAAGCACAGATACGCAGTATTTT.

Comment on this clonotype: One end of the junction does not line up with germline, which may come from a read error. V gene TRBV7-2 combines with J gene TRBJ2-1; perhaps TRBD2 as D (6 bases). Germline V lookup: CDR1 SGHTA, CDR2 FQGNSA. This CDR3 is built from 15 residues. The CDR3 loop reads CASSLAWEALNEQFF. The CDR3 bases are TGTGCCAGCAGCCTAGCTTGGGAGGCCCTCAATGAGCAGTTCTTC.